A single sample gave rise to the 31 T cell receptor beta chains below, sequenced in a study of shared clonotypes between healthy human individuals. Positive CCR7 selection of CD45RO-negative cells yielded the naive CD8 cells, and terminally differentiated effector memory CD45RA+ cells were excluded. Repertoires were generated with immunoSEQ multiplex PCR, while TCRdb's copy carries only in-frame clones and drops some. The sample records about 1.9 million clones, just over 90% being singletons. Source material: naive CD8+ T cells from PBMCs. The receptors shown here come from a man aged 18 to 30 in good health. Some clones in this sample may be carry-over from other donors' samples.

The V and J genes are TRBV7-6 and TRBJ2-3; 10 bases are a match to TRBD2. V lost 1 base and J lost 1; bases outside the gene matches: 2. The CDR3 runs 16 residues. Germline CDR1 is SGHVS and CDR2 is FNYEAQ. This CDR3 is CASSLGGLAGTDTQYF. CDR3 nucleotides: TGTGCCAGCAGCTTAGGTGGACTAGCGGGCACAGATACGCAGTATTTT.

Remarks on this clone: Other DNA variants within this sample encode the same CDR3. In DNA form, the CDR3 reads TGTGCCTGGAGTGTGCGGGGCTATGGCTACACCTTC. Translating it yields CAWSVRGYGYTF. The chain joins TRBV30 to TRBJ1-2, with D uncertain. The germline V gene has CDR1 GTSNPN and CDR2 SVGIG (reference sequence). This CDR3 is built from 12 residues. V was cut by 0 bases and J by 4 bases, with 6 bases left in between. Together with reference TRBV30 and TRBJ1-2, the CDR3 gives the full variable domain: SQTIHQWPATLVQPVGSPLSLECTVEGTSNPNLYWYRQAAGRGLQLLFYSVGIGQISSEVPQNLSASRPQDRQFILSSKKLLLSDSGFYLCAWSVRGYGYTFGSGTRLTVV.

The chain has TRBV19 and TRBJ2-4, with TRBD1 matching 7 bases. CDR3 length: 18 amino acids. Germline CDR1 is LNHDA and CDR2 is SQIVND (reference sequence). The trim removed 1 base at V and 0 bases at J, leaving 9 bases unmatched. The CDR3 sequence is CASSIGRDRPLAKNIQYF. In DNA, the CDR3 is TGTGCCAGTAGTATAGGCCGGGACAGACCTTTAGCCAAAAACATTCAGTACTTC.

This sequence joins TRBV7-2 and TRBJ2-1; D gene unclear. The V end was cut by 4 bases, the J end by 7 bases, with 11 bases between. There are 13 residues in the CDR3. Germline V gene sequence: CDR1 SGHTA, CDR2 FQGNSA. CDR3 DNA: TGTGCCAGCAGCTCGATGGTGGGGAATGAGCAGTTCTTC. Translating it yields CASSSMVGNEQFF.

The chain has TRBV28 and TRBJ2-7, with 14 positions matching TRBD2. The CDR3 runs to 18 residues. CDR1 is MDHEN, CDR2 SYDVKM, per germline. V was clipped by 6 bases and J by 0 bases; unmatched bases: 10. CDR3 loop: CASRPGLAGGRPSYEQYF. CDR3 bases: TGTGCCAGCAGGCCCGGACTAGCGGGAGGTCGTCCCTCCTACGAGCAGTACTTC.

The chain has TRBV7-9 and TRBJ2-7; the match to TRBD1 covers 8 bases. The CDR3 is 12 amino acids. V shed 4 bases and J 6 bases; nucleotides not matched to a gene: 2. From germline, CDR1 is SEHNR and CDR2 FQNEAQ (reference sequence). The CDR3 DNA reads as TGTGCCAGCAGCTCAGGGGGCTCCGAGCAGTACTTC. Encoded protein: CASSSGGSEQYF.

CDR3 loop: CASSPWTSGRRGETQYF. The CDR3 DNA is TGTGCCAGCAGCCCGTGGACTAGCGGGAGAAGGGGAGAGACCCAGTACTTC. This chain links TRBV7-9 with TRBJ2-5; 13 bases match TRBD2. The CDR3 extends over 17 amino acids. V shed 5 bases and J 4 bases; nucleotides not matched to a gene: 10. Per germline, CDR1 SEHNR and CDR2 FQNEAQ (reference sequence).

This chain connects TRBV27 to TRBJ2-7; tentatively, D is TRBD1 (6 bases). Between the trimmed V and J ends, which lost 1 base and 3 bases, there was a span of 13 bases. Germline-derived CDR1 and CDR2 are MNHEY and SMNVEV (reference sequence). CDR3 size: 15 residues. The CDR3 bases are TGTGCCAGCAGTTTATACGGCAGGGGATTCTACGAGCAGTACTTC. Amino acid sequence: CASSLYGRGFYEQYF.

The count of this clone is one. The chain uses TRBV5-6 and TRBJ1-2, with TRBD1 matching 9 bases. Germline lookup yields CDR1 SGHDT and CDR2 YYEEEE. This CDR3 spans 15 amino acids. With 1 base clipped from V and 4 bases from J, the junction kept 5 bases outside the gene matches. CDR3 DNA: TGTGCCAGCAGCTTGTCGGCGGGACAGGGCTATGGCTACACCTTC. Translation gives CASSLSAGQGYGYTF.

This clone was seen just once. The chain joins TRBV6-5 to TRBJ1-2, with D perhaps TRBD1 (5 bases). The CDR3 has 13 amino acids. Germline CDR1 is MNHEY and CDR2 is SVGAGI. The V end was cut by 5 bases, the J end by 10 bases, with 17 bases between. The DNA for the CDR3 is TGTGCCAGCAGTCCCTCCCGGCAGGGAGACTACACCTTC. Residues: CASSPSRQGDYTF.

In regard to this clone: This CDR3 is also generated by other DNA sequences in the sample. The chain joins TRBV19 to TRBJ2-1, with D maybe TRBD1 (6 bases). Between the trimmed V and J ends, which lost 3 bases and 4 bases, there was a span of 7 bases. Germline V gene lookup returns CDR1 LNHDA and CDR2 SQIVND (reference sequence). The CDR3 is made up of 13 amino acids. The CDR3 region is CASSMRGYNEQFF. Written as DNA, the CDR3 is TGTGCCAGTAGTATGAGGGGGTACAATGAGCAGTTCTTC.

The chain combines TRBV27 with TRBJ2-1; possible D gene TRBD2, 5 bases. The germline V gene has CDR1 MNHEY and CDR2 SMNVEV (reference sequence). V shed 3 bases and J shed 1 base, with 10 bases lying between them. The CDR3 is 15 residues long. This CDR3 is CASSFLAMSYNEQFF. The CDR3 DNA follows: TGTGCCAGCAGTTTTCTAGCAATGTCCTACAATGAGCAGTTCTTC.

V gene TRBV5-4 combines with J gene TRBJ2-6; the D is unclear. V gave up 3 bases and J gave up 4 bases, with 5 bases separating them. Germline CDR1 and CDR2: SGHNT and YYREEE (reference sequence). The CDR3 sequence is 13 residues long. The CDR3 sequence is CASSWVGANVLTF. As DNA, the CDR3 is TGTGCCAGCAGCTGGGTAGGGGCCAACGTCCTGACTTTC.

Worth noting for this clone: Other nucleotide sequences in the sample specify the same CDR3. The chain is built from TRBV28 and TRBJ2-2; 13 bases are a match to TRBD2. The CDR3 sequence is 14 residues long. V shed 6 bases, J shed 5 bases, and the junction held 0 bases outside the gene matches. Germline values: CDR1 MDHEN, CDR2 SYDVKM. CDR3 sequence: CASRTSGGTGELFF. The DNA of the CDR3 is TGTGCCAGCAGGACTAGCGGGGGGACCGGGGAGCTGTTTTTT.

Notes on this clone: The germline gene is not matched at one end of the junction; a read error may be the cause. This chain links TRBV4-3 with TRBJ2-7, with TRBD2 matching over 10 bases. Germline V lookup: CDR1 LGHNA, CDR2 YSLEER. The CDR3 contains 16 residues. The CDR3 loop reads CASSLAASGRSYGQYF. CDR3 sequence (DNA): TGCGCCAGCAGCCTGGCGGCTAGCGGGAGATCCTACGGGCAGTACTTC.

CDR3 region: CASSIATEGGSAYEQYF. The CDR3 DNA sequence: TGTGCCAGTAGTATAGCGACGGAGGGTGGAAGCGCCTACGAGCAGTACTTC. The genes are TRBV19 and TRBJ2-7, with a possible D match to TRBD2 (6 bases). The V gene's germline CDR1 is LNHDA and CDR2 SQIVND (reference sequence). Deletions cut 1 base from V and 2 bases from J, with 18 bases between. The length of the CDR3 is 17 residues.

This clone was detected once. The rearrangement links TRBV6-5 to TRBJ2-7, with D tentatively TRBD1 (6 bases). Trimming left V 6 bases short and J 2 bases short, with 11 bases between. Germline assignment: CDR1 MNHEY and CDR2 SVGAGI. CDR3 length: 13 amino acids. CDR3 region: CASRSGQTYEQYF. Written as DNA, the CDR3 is TGTGCCAGCAGATCCGGACAGACCTACGAGCAGTACTTC.

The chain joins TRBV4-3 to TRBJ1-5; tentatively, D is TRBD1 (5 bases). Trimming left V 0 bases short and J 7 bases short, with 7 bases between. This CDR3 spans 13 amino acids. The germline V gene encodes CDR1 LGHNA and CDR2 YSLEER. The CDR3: CASSQEEGQPQHF. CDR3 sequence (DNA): TGCGCCAGCAGCCAAGAGGAGGGGCAGCCCCAGCATTTT.

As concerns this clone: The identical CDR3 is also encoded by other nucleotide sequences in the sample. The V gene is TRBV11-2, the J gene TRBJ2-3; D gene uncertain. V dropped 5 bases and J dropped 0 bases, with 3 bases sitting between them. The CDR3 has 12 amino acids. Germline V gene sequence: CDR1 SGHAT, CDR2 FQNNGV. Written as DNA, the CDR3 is TGTGCCAGCAGCCAAAGCACAGATACGCAGTATTTT. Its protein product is CASSQSTDTQYF.

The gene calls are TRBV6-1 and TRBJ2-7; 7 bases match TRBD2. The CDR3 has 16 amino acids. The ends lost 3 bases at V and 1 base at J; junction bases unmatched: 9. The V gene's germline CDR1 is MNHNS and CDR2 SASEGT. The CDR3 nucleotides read TGTGCCAGCAGTGAGGAAGCGGGACGCCCTTCCTACGAGCAGTACTTC. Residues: CASSEEAGRPSYEQYF.

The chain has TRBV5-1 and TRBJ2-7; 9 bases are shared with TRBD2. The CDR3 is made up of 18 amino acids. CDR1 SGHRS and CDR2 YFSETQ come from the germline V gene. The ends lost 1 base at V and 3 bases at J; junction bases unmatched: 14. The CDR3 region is CASSLSSRVREGRYEQYF. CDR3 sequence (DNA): TGCGCCAGCAGCTTGTCCAGTCGGGTGCGGGAGGGCCGCTACGAGCAGTACTTC. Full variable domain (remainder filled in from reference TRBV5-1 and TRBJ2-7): KAGVTQTPRYLIKTRGQQVTLSCSPISGHRSVSWYQQTPGQGLQFLFEYFSETQRNKGNFPGRFSGRQFSNSRSEMNVSTLELGDSALYLCASSLSSRVREGRYEQYFGPGTRLTVT.

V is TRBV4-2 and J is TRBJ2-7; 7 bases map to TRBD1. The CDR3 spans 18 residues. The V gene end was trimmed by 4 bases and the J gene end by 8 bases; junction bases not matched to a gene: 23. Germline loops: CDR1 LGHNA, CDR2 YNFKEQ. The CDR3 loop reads CASSPSVVAWDSPDKQYF. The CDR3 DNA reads TGTGCCAGCAGCCCAAGTGTCGTCGCGTGGGACAGTCCTGACAAGCAGTACTTC.

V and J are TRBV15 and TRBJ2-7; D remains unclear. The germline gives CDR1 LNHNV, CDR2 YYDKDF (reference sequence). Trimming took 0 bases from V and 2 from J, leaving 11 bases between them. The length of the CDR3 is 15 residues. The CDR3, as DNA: TGTGCCACCAGCAGAGATGGTGGTACTACCTACGAGCAGTACTTC. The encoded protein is CATSRDGGTTYEQYF.

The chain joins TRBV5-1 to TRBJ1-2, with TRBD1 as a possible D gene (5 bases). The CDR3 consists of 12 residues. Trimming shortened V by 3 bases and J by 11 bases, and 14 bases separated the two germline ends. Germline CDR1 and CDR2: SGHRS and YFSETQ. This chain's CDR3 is CASSSDTPGYTF. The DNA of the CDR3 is TGCGCCAGCAGCTCGGACACTCCGGGGTACACCTTC. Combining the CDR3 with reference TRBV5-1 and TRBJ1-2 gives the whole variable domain KAGVTQTPRYLIKTRGQQVTLSCSPISGHRSVSWYQQTPGQGLQFLFEYFSETQRNKGNFPGRFSGRQFSNSRSEMNVSTLELGDSALYLCASSSDTPGYTFGSGTRLTVV.

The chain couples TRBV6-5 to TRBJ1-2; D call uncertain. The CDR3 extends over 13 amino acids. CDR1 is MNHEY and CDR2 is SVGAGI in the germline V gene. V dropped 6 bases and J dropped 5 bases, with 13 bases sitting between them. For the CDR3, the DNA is TGTGCCAGCAGCCTATCTCGAGGGTATGGCTACACCTTC. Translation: CASSLSRGYGYTF.

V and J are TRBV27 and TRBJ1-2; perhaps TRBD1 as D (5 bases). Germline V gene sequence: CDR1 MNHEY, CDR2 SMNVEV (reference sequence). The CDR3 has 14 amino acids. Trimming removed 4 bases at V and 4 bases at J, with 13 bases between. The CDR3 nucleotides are TGTGCCAGCAGTTCGGTGGGGACCCCCTATGGCTACACCTTC. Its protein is CASSSVGTPYGYTF.

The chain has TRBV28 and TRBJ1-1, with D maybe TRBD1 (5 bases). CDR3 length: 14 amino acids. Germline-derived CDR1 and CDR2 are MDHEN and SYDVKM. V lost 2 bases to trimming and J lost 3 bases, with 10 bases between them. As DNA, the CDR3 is TGTGCCAGCAGTTTACCCGACAGAGACACTGAAGCTTTCTTT. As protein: CASSLPDRDTEAFF.

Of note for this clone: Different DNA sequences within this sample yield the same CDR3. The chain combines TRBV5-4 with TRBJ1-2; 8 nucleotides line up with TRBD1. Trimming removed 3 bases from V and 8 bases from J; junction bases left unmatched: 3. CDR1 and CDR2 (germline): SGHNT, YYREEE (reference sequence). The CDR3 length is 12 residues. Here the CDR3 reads CASSSTGVGYTF. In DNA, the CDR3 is TGTGCCAGCAGCTCGACAGGGGTAGGCTACACCTTC.

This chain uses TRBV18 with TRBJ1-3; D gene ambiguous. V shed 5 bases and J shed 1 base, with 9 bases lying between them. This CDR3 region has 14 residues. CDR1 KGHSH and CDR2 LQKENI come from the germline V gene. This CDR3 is CASSSIESGNTIYF. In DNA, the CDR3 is TGTGCCAGCTCAAGCATTGAATCTGGAAACACCATATATTTT.

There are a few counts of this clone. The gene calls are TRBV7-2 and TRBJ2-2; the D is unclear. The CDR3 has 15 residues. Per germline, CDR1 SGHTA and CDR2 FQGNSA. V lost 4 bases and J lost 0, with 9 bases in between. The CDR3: CASSSPDPNTGELFF. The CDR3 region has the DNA TGTGCCAGCAGCTCTCCTGACCCGAACACCGGGGAGCTGTTTTTT.

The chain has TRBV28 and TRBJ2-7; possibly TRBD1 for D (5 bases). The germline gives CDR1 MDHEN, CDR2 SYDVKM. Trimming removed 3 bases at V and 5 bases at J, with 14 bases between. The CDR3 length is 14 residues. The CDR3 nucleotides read TGTGCCAGCAGTTTTCGTTCCAGGGCCCACGAGCAGTACTTC. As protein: CASSFRSRAHEQYF.